The T cell receptor (beta chain) described here comes from a study of brain T cells in children with intractable seizures. The sequenced cases were selected for having the highest brain T cell transcript signatures. CDR3 length equals 14 residues. V was cut by 3 bases and J by 0 bases, with 6 bases left in between. CDR1 and CDR2 (germline): LNHDA, SQIVND (reference sequence). Repertoires were generated with immunoSEQ multiplex PCR, while TCRdb's copy carries only in-frame clones and drops some. Altogether approximately 77,000 clones are present, about 92% being singletons, with the ten largest covering under 2%.

Sequenced material: peripheral blood, taken at surgery. The source is a boy under two years old with tuberous sclerosis and intractable seizures. J is TRBJ1-5 and V is TRBV19; D call uncertain. CDR3: CASSMGFSNQPQHF. For the CDR3, the DNA is TGTGCCAGTAGTATGGGATTTAGCAATCAGCCCCAGCATTTT. Using reference TRBV19 and TRBJ1-5 for the parts outside the CDR3, the full variable domain is DGGITQSPKYLFRKEGQNVTLSCEQNLNHDAMYWYRQDPGQGLRLIYYSQIVNDFQKGDIAEGYSVSREKKESFPLTVTSAQKNPTAFYLCASSMGFSNQPQHFGDGTRLSIL.